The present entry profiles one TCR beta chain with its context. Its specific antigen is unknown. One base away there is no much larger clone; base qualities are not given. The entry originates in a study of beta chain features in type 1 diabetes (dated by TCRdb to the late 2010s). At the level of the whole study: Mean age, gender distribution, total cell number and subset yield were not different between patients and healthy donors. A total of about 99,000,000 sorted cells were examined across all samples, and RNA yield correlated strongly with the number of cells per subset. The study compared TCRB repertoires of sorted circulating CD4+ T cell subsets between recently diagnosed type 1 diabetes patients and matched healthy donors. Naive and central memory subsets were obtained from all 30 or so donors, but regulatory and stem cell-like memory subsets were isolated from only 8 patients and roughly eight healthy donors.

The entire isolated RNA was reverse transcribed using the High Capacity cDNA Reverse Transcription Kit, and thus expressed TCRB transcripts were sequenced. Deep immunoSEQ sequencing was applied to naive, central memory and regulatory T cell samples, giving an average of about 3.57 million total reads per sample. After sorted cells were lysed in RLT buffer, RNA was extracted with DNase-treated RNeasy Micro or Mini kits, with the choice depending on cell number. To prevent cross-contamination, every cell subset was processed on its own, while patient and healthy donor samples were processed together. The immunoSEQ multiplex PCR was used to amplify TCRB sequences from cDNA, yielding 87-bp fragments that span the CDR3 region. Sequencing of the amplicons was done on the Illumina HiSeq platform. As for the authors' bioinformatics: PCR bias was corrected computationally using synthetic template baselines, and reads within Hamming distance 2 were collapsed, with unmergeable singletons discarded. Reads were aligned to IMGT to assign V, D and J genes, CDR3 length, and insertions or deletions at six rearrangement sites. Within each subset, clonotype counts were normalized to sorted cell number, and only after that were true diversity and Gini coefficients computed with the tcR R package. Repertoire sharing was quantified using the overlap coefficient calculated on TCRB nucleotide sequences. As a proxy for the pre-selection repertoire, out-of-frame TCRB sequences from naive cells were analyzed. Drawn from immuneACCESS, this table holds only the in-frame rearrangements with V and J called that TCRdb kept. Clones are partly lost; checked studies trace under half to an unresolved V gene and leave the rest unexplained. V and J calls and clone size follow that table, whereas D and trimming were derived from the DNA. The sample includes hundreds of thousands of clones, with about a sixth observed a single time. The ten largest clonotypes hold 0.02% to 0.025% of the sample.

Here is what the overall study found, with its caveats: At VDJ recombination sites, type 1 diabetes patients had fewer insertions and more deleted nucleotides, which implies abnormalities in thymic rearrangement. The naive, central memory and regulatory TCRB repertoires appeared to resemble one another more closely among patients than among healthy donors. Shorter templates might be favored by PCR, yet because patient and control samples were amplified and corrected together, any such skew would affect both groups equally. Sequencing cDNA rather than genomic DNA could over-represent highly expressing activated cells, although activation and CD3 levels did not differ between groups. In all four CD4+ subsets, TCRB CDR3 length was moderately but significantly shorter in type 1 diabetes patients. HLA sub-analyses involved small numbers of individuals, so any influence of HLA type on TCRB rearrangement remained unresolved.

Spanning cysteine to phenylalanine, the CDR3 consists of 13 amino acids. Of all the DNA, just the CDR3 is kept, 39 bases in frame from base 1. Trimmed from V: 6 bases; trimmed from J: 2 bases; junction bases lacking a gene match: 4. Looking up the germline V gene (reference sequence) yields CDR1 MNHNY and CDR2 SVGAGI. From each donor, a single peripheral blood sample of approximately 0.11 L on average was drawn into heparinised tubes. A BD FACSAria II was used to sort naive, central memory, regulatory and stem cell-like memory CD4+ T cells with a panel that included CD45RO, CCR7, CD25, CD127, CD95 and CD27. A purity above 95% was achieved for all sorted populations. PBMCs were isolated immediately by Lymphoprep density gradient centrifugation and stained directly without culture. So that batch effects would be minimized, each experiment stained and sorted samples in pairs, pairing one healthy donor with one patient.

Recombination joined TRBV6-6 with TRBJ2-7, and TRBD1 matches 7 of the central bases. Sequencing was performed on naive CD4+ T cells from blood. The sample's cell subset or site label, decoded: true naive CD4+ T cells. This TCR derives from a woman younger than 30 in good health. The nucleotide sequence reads TGTGCCAGCAGACGGGGACAGACCTACGAGCAGTACTTC. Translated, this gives CASRRGQTYEQYF.